The clone carrying this TCR beta chain was detected only a few times. TCRdb re-derived calls from the RT-PCR reads in MiXCR, one entry per CDR3 protein. The repertoire holds some 550,000 distinct CDR3 sequences, with under 30% as singletons. Trimming cost V 4 bases and J 0 bases; bases outside gene matches: 7. The CDR3 has 17 amino acids. From germline, CDR1 is MNHEY and CDR2 SVGAGI. The record originates from a study of response to subunit inactivated influenza vaccine. A further study also used this sample, focusing on T cells expressing NK-cell markers. That study reports: 5'RACE template switching with UMIs generated TCR beta cDNA. It was sorted CD3+CD56+NKG2C+, CD3+CD56+NKG2C- and CD3+CD56-NKG2C+ T cells that supplied the TCR beta repertoires. In several experiments, an anti-gamma-delta TCR antibody restricted sorting to alpha-beta TCR T cells. Researchers report these clonotypes also headed the CD3+CD56-NKG2C+ fraction in several donors.

The sample in question was CD4+ T cells sorted from PBMCs, obtained 11 to 12 days after vaccination. This chain links TRBV6-5 with TRBJ2-7; 12 nucleotides line up with TRBD2. The TCR was taken from a man aged 50-60 years who received an inactivated influenza vaccine. The CDR3, as DNA: TGTGCCAGCAGTTCGGGGACTAGCGGGCCGAGCTCCTACGAGCAGTACTTC. Protein product: CASSSGTSGPSSYEQYF.